Following are 12 T cell receptor beta chains from one sample sequenced in a study of CD8+CD57+ T cells in acquired aplastic anemia. Patients selected for sequencing had displayed CD8+CD57+ cell expansion by flow cytometry. Genomic DNA was employed as the template in profiling TCR beta VDJ and CDR3. One entry per CDR3 protein results from TCRdb running MiXCR on the reads. The profile shows 200,000 to 300,000 distinct CDR3 sequences, 70% to 85% of them singletons. Sequenced: sorted CD4+, CD8+, or CD8+CD57+ T cells (not recorded which) from PBMCs. The receptors originated from a human donor with aplastic anemia.

Worth noting for this clonotype: Relative to the germline gene, one junction end is altered; a read error may explain this. The chain employs TRBV7-3 and TRBJ2-7; a possible D gene is TRBD1 (6 bases). This CDR3 region has 14 residues. Germline-derived CDR1 and CDR2 are SGHTA and FQGTGA. CDR3 in DNA: TGTGCCACCTCAAGACAGGCCCACGCCGTTGAACAGTGCTTC. It encodes CATSRQAHAVEQCF.

The rearrangement uses TRBV7-9 and TRBJ2-7, with TRBD2 matching over 9 bases. Germline trimming cut 3 bases from V and 7 bases from J; bases unmatched to any gene: 13. The germline gives CDR1 SEHNR, CDR2 FQNEAQ (reference sequence). The length of the CDR3 is 16 residues. In DNA, the CDR3 is TGTGCCAGCAGCTTTGCAAGAAGCGGGGGGTGCGATGAGCAGTACTTC. Translated: CASSFARSGGCDEQYF.

With regard to this clonotype: The junction shows a germline mismatch at one end, possibly a read error. V is TRBV7-3 and J is TRBJ2-1, with TRBD1 matching 8 bases. Germline V gives CDR1 SGHTA, CDR2 FQGTGA. This CDR3 has 14 residues. As DNA, the CDR3 is TGTGCCAGCAGCCCGCAGGGGGCCTGGGGAGAGCCCCACTTC. Its translation is CASSPQGAWGEPHF.

A remark on this clonotype: The junction and the germline gene differ at one end; a read error may be behind it. The J gene is TRBJ2-3, the V gene TRBV7-9; no clear D gene. Germline assignment: CDR1 SEHNR and CDR2 FQNEAQ (reference sequence). There are 12 residues in the CDR3. In nucleotides, the CDR3 is TGTGCCAGCAGGGTAGGGTCAGATACGCCGCATTTC. It encodes CASRVGSDTPHF.

Of note for this clonotype: The junction does not match germline at one end; this may be a read error. This chain links TRBV7-9 with TRBJ1-6, with D hard to call. Germline values: CDR1 SEHNR, CDR2 FQNEAQ (reference sequence). This CDR3 is built from 15 residues. The CDR3 sequence is CASSLTQGPSSPLHF. In nucleotides, the CDR3 is TGCGCCAGCAGCTTGACGCAAGGACCGAGTTCACCCCTCCACTTT.

This clonotype turned up a few times. The chain employs TRBV2 and TRBJ1-2; 9 bases are shared with TRBD1. The CDR3 spans 11 residues. Unmatched junction bases numbered 2, after V lost 7 bases and J lost 8 bases. CDR1 SNHLY and CDR2 FYNNEI come from the germline V gene. The CDR3, as DNA: TGTGCCAGCACCACAGGGGGCGGCTACACCTTC. It translates to CASTTGGGYTF. The variable domain in full, with the rest retrieved from reference TRBV2 and TRBJ1-2, is EPEVTQTPSHQVTQMGQEVILRCVPISNHLYFYWYRQILGQKVEFLVSFYNNEISEKSEIFDDQFSVERPDGSNFTLKIRSTKLEDSAMYFCASTTGGGYTFGSGTRLTVV.

Turning to this clonotype: This is likely a read error, given that the CDR3 carries no conserved phenylalanine or tryptophan at its end. The rearrangement joins TRBV15 to TRBJ2-5, with D maybe TRBD2 (5 bases). The CDR3 runs to 14 residues. CDR1 and CDR2 (germline): LNHNV, YYDKDF (reference sequence). V was cut by 1 base and J by 2 bases, with 8 bases left in between. The CDR3 here is CATSRAGEQETQYV. In nucleotides, the CDR3 is TGTGCCACCAGCAGAGCTGGGGAGCAAGAGACCCAGTACGTC.

Concerning this clonotype: The CDR3 ends on some other residue instead of the conserved phenylalanine or tryptophan, so this is likely a read error. Because the CDR3's place on the DNA is in doubt, the DNA is left out and the CDR3 is given as listed by TCRdb. The chain recombines TRBV7-8 with TRBJ1-2; the table names TRBD1, a call not compared with the DNA. The CDR3 is 13 residues long, counting both termini. Germline CDR1 and CDR2: SGHVS and FQNEAQ. The CDR3 sequence is CASSSAGQFDEQY.

The chain uses TRBV7-9 and TRBJ2-7; either TRBD1 or TRBD2 may fit D (5 bases each). The germline V gene has CDR1 SEHNR and CDR2 FQNEAQ (reference sequence). The CDR3 runs 18 residues. Trimming shortened V by 1 base and J by 3 bases, and 22 bases separated the two germline ends. For the CDR3, the DNA is TGTGCCAGCAGCTTAGAGGCTAGCTACGGGGCCAACGTCTACGAGCAGTACGTC. Its protein product is CASSLEASYGANVYEQYV.

This rearrangement joins TRBV9 to TRBJ2-2; D is undetermined. The CDR3 has 15 amino acids. V was clipped by 5 bases and J by 14 bases, with 25 bases between them. Germline lookup yields CDR1 SGDLS and CDR2 YYNGEE. The CDR3 region has the DNA TGTGCCAGCAGTGCCGAAACCGGCAACTACGAGGCACTGTTTTTT. Translated, it gives CASSAETGNYEALFF. The complete variable domain, with remaining parts taken from reference TRBV9 and TRBJ2-2, reads DSGVTQTPKHLITATGQRVTLRCSPRSGDLSVYWYQQSLDQGLQFLIQYYNGEERAKGNILERFSAQQFPDLHSELNLSSLELGDSALYFCASSAETGNYEALFFGEGSRLTVL.

The rearrangement uses TRBV7-8 and TRBJ1-1; D gene uncertain. Germline values: CDR1 SGHVS, CDR2 FQNEAQ. Trimming shortened V by 2 bases and J by 13 bases, and 23 bases separated the two germline ends. There are 15 residues in the CDR3. CDR3 residues: CASSLSGGPEAQYFF. The CDR3 coding sequence is TGTGCCAGCAGCTTATCGGGAGGTCCGGAAGCGCAGTATTTCTTT.

As regards this clonotype: The junction and the germline gene differ at one end; a read error may be behind it. The V and J genes are TRBV2 and TRBJ1-5; D not certain. The CDR3 is 15 amino acids. Germline V gene lookup returns CDR1 SNHLY and CDR2 FYNNEI. The CDR3 loop reads CASSVGRIRKQFYGF. In DNA, the CDR3 is TGTGCCAGCAGTGTAGGGAGGATCCGAAAGCAGTTCTACGGTTTT.